The present entry profiles one T cell receptor (beta chain) with its context. Its specificity is not known. The data were obtained in a study of shared clonotypes between healthy human individuals. V lost 0 bases and J lost 4, with 15 bases in between. Germline V gene data show CDR1 as MNHNY and CDR2 as SVGAGI (reference sequence). The CDR3 sequence is 16 residues long. TCRdb's copy holds only in-frame clones and misses some; the assay was immunoSEQ multiplex PCR. Of under 2.5 million clones detected, 85% to 95% appear once; the ten largest clones hold around 0.38%. Overall study findings and caveats: Sampling covered nothing but blood. Tissue TCR repertoires likely differ from those found in blood.

Sequencing input: naive CD4+ T cells from PBMCs. Subset in this sample: CD45RA+ positively selected. This clonotype was sampled from a young man in good health. Some clones in this sample may be carry-over from other donors' samples. The chain joins TRBV6-6 to TRBJ2-5, with D possibly being TRBD2 (6 bases). CDR3 protein: CASSYSGGTGLETQYF. DNA of the CDR3: TGTGCCAGCAGTTACTCGGGGGGTACGGGGCTAGAGACCCAGTACTTC.